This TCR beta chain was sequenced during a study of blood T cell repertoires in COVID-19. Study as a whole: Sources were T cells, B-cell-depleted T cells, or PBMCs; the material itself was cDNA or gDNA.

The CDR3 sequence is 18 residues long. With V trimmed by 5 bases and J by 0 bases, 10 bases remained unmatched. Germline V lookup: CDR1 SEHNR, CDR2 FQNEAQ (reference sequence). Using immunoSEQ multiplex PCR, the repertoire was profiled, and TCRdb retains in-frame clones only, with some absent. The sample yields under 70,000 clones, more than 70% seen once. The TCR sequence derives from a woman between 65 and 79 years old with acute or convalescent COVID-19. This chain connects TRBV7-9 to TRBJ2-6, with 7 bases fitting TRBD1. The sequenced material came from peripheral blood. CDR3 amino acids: CASSHTGTAFSGANVLTF. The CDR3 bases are TGTGCCAGCAGCCACACCGGGACAGCTTTCTCTGGGGCCAACGTCCTGACTTTC.